The sequence of this T cell receptor (beta chain) was determined in a study of human T cells and chemical hapten exposure. Trimming cost V 0 bases and J 1 base, with 13 bases left between them. This CDR3 spans 17 amino acids. Germline CDR1 and CDR2: SNHLY and FYNNEI. Unique molecular identifiers were affixed to discrete cDNA molecules within the library. TCRdb processed the 5' RACE reads anew with MiXCR; each CDR3 protein has one entry. The sample records 130,000 or so distinct CDR3 sequences, over 3.5% being singletons. This clonotype was detected many times. Researchers extracted total RNA from unfractionated whole blood.

This sequence joins TRBV2 and TRBJ1-5, with D possibly matching TRBD1 (6 bases). This TCR was recovered from a female donor in good health. The CDR3 DNA reads as TGTGCCAGCAGTGAAGCGGGCAGGGGTATGAGCAATCAGCCCCAGCATTTT. Protein product: CASSEAGRGMSNQPQHF. The entire variable domain, with the rest obtained from reference TRBV2 and TRBJ1-5, is as follows: EPEVTQTPSHQVTQMGQEVILRCVPISNHLYFYWYRQILGQKVEFLVSFYNNEISEKSEIFDDQFSVERPDGSNFTLKIRSTKLEDSAMYFCASSEAGRGMSNQPQHFGDGTRLSIL.